Sequencing of this T cell receptor beta chain was carried out in a study of blood T cell repertoires in COVID-19 (dated by TCRdb to about 2020). In terms of the full investigation: Samples covering the acute and convalescent phases of COVID-19 were provided by collaborators in the United States, Italy and Spain. The material from the prospective study consisted of cDNA or gDNA derived from T cells, B-cell-depleted T cells, or PBMCs. The dataset comprised deeply sampled blood TCRbeta repertoires from subjects exposed to, actively infected with, or recovered from COVID-19. A freely available public database, intended as a resource for researchers studying the immune response to SARS-CoV-2, is where the repertoires were released. Samples came from the ongoing ImmuneRACE study (first 160 participants) plus 1,254 subjects from 6 global collaborators. The sample metadata nearly always contained a de-identified subject ID, COVID-19 status, age in years and sex. Where HLA class I and class II types were available, the types were taken from metadata supplied by the sample provider, not from assay-based typing.

V and J are truncated by 5 bases and 10 bases respectively, leaving an intervening sequence of 14 bases. Looking up the germline V gene (reference sequence) yields CDR1 LNHDA and CDR2 SQIVND. The CDR3 runs 12 amino acids, cysteine and phenylalanine included. Here the CDR3 DNA is all that survives: 36 bases in frame from base 1. TCRbeta CDR3 regions were amplified from genomic DNA by means of the immunoSEQ Assay, a bias-controlled multiplex PCR. Turning to the authors' computational methods: Within the assay, amplification of reference gene primers was used to estimate how many nucleated cells each sample contained. To quantify the absolute abundance of each unique TCRbeta CDR3 rearrangement, sequence reads were collapsed and filtered. For each sample, productive Simpson clonality was calculated by taking the square root of Simpson's diversity index across productive rearrangements. TCRdb provides this immuneACCESS table in a form limited to in-frame rearrangements. Some clones are lacking; in checked studies, under half of them reflect an unresolved V gene, and why the rest are absent is not known. That table gives V, J and clone size, and the DNA gave D and trimming. The sample has 110,000 or so clones on record, approximately 87% of them singletons. The ten largest clonotypes hold 18% of the sample.

Points on this clone: Its antigen remains undetermined. Per-base quality was not reported, and no clone a single base away is much larger than it.

Results the study describes overall, beyond this receptor: The amount of clinical and demographic metadata varied by source and participant and was provided uncurated.

Each collaborating institution followed its own protocols to collect whole blood in K2EDTA tubes. Collaborator samples were shipped for TCRbeta analysis as frozen whole blood, isolated PBMCs, or DNA extracted from either sample type. This clonotype was sampled from a woman aged 60-75 years with acute or convalescent COVID-19. The sequenced sample was peripheral blood. The chain joins TRBV19 to TRBJ1-1, with the D gene uncertain. The nucleotide sequence is TGTGCCAGTAGTGAGGCTGGCGGATTAGCTTTCTTT. Its amino acids are CASSEAGGLAFF.